One sample yielded the 20 T cell receptor beta chains listed below, sequenced in a study of human T cells and chemical hapten exposure. TCRdb re-derived calls from the RACE reads in MiXCR, one entry per CDR3 protein. The sample has over 45,000 distinct CDR3 sequences; 9.3% are singletons. Time point noted: patch test 1, 2 weeks after DPC sensitization. As to treatment: therapeutic diphenylcyclopropenone sensitization with weekly scalp DPC. The sample in question was whole blood, obtained in connection with sensitization to the hapten diphenylcyclopropenone (DPC). All receptors derive from a woman in her thirties or forties with alopecia areata. Some clones in this sample may be carry-over from other donors' samples.

This clonotype was counted ten times or more. This CDR3 is CASSPRASTDTQYF. Written as DNA, the CDR3 is TGTGCCAGCAGCCCACGGGCCAGCACAGATACGCAGTATTTT. The chain links TRBV13 to TRBJ2-3; D ambiguous. Trimming removed 5 bases at V and 0 bases at J, with 9 bases between. The CDR3 consists of 14 residues. CDR1 PRHDT and CDR2 FYEKMQ come from the germline V gene (reference sequence). The full variable domain, its missing parts supplied by reference TRBV13 and TRBJ2-3, is AAGVIQSPRHLIKEKRETATLKCYPIPRHDTVYWYQQGPGQDPQFLISFYEKMQSDKGSIPDRFSAQQFSDYHSELNMSSLELGDSALYFCASSPRASTDTQYFGPGTRLTVL.

This clonotype was recorded many times. The CDR3 here is CASSEFHQETQYF. The CDR3 DNA is TGTGCCAGCAGTGAATTTCATCAAGAGACCCAGTACTTC. The V and J genes are TRBV6-1 and TRBJ2-5, with D hard to call. Trimming removed 2 bases at V and 2 bases at J, with 6 bases between. The CDR3 extends over 13 amino acids. CDR1 is MNHNS, CDR2 SASEGT, per germline.

This clonotype showed up just a few times. The chain employs TRBV12-3 or TRBV12-4 and TRBJ2-3, with 7 bases fitting TRBD2. Germline trimming cut 3 bases from V and 9 bases from J; bases unmatched to any gene: 9. This CDR3 contains 14 residues. The CDR3 region is CASSFGGIGRTQYF. CDR3 DNA: TGTGCCAGCAGTTTCGGGGGGATCGGTCGGACGCAGTATTTT.

This clonotype was found many times. The chain is built from TRBV29-1 and TRBJ2-7, with D perhaps matching TRBD1 (5 bases). The germline V gene has CDR1 SQVTM and CDR2 ANQGSEA. V lost 1 base, J lost 6 bases, and 19 bases lay in between. CDR3 length equals 15 residues. The CDR3 DNA sequence: TGCAGCGTTGAAGGATGGCAGGGTAGTCAGGGCGAGCAGTACTTC. This translates into CSVEGWQGSQGEQYF.

This clonotype was detected ten times or more. The chain combines TRBV18 with TRBJ2-2, with 9 positions matching TRBD1. The germline gives CDR1 KGHSH, CDR2 LQKENI. V lost 10 bases and J lost 2; bases outside the gene matches: 8. The CDR3 covers 15 residues. CDR3 DNA: TGTGCCACCCGCGCGGACAGGGGTAACACCGGGGAGCTGTTTTTT. Translated: CATRADRGNTGELFF.

This clonotype was seen ten or more times. This CDR3 reads CASSYLGGALFF. DNA for the CDR3: TGTGCCAGCAGTTACTTGGGGGGTGCACTGTTTTTT. V is TRBV6-5 and J is TRBJ1-4; possibly TRBD1 for D (5 bases). The CDR3 runs to 12 residues. Trimming pared 1 base from V and 13 bases from J, leaving 10 bases between. Per the germline V gene, CDR1 is MNHEY and CDR2 is SVGAGI.

This clonotype was seen ten or more times. The chain carries TRBV4-3 and TRBJ2-7, with 7 nucleotides matching TRBD2. The germline V gene encodes CDR1 LGHNA and CDR2 YSLEER. The CDR3 contains 16 residues. The trim removed 0 bases at V and 2 bases at J, leaving 7 bases unmatched. The CDR3 nucleotides are TGCGCCAGCAGCCAAGATACGCGGGGGTCCCCCTACGAGCAGTACTTC. It translates to CASSQDTRGSPYEQYF.

This clonotype has at least ten counts. This rearrangement joins TRBV20-1 to TRBJ2-2; D gene ambiguous. The V gene lost 5 bases and the J gene lost 1 base, with 2 bases spanning the gap. There are 11 residues in the CDR3. Germline lookup yields CDR1 DFQATT and CDR2 SNEGSKA (reference sequence). CDR3 DNA: TGCAGTGCTCAGAACACCGGGGAGCTGTTTTTT. This codes for CSAQNTGELFF.

This clonotype was observed many times. The chain couples TRBV6-5 to TRBJ2-3; D may be TRBD1 or TRBD2 (5 bases each). Germline CDR1 and CDR2: MNHEY and SVGAGI. This CDR3 contains 15 residues. Trimming left V 0 bases short and J 2 bases short, with 9 bases between. The CDR3, as DNA: TGTGCCAGCAGTTACTCCGGGACCTTCACAGATACGCAGTATTTT. It is translated as CASSYSGTFTDTQYF.

This clonotype was observed a handful of times. The chain is built from TRBV7-2 and TRBJ2-3, with D possibly matching TRBD2 (6 bases). The V gene's germline CDR1 is SGHTA and CDR2 FQGNSA. Trimming cost V 3 bases and J 0 bases, with 16 bases left between them. The CDR3 is 17 residues long. The CDR3, as DNA: TGTGCCAGCAGCTTGACCCCGCGGACTACGAGCACAGATACGCAGTATTTT. It encodes CASSLTPRTTSTDTQYF.

V is TRBV18 and J is TRBJ1-6; D is perhaps TRBD1 (6 bases). V lost 8 bases and J lost 7, with 12 bases in between. The V gene's germline CDR1 is KGHSH and CDR2 LQKENI. The CDR3 length is 13 residues. The CDR3 nucleotides read TGTGCCAGCCGGGACAACTTCAATTCACCCCTCCACTTT. Translating gives CASRDNFNSPLHF.

This clonotype was seen many times. This chain links TRBV20-1 with TRBJ1-2; tentatively, D is TRBD1 (5 bases). The CDR3 has 14 amino acids. The V end lost 5 bases, the J end lost 0 bases, and 13 bases lay between the germline ends. In germline, CDR1 is DFQATT, CDR2 SNEGSKA (reference sequence). The DNA for the CDR3 is TGCAGTGCTCTCGGGGCCCCCTCTAACTATGGCTACACCTTC. Encoded protein: CSALGAPSNYGYTF.

This clonotype occurred many times. The V and J genes are TRBV12-3 or TRBV12-4 and TRBJ1-1, with unresolved D. The CDR3 totals 11 residues. V lost 4 bases and J lost 10, with 10 bases in between. CDR3 sequence: CASSSGVRAFF. CDR3 nucleotides: TGTGCCAGCAGTTCGGGTGTGAGAGCTTTCTTT.

This clonotype showed up many times. V gene TRBV6-6 combines with J gene TRBJ1-6; no definite D call. This CDR3 comprises 12 residues. Trimming removed 6 bases from V and 10 bases from J, with 10 bases in between. Germline V gene lookup returns CDR1 MNHNY and CDR2 SVGAGI (reference sequence). Here the CDR3 reads CASRSEGSPLHF. The CDR3 region has the DNA TGTGCCAGCAGATCCGAGGGCTCACCCCTCCACTTT.

This clonotype was picked up many times. The rearrangement joins TRBV5-1 to TRBJ2-2; D unclear. Trimming left V 0 bases short and J 2 bases short, with 5 bases between. The CDR3 sequence is 14 residues long. Germline loops: CDR1 SGHRS, CDR2 YFSETQ. CDR3 DNA sequence: TGCGCCAGCAGCTTGGGAACAAACACCGGGGAGCTGTTTTTT. This translates into CASSLGTNTGELFF.

The table lists this clonotype with a few counts. The J gene is TRBJ2-3, the V gene TRBV7-2; D is unresolved. CDR3 length equals 14 residues. Germline values: CDR1 SGHTA, CDR2 FQGNSA. The V end lost 4 bases, the J end lost 9 bases, and 17 bases lay between the germline ends. CDR3 in amino acids: CASSSRTQQRTQYF. Here the CDR3 DNA reads TGTGCCAGCAGCTCGCGGACGCAGCAGAGGACGCAGTATTTT.

This clonotype was observed many times. The chain uses TRBV30 and TRBJ2-7; TRBD2 agrees at 14 bases. V shed 1 base, J shed 3 bases, and the junction held 8 bases outside the gene matches. Germline CDR1 GTSNPN, CDR2 SVGIG (reference sequence). The CDR3 has 17 residues. For the CDR3, the DNA is TGTGCCTGGAGTGCTAAGGGACTAGCGGGGGTAAACTACGAGCAGTACTTC. The encoded protein is CAWSAKGLAGVNYEQYF.

This clonotype has a count of ten or more. The J gene is TRBJ2-7, the V gene TRBV5-1; possible D gene TRBD2, 5 bases. This CDR3 contains 13 residues. V dropped 0 bases and J dropped 4 bases, with 8 bases sitting between them. The V gene's germline CDR1 is SGHRS and CDR2 YFSETQ. Here the CDR3 DNA reads TGCGCCAGCAGCTTGGACTGGACTTACGAGCAGTACTTC. Its translation: CASSLDWTYEQYF. The full variable domain, with the rest looked up from reference TRBV5-1 and TRBJ2-7, is KAGVTQTPRYLIKTRGQQVTLSCSPISGHRSVSWYQQTPGQGLQFLFEYFSETQRNKGNFPGRFSGRQFSNSRSEMNVSTLELGDSALYLCASSLDWTYEQYFGPGTRLTVT.

This clonotype was observed a few times. The chain links TRBV6-5 to TRBJ1-2; unclear D gene. CDR3 length equals 13 residues. From germline, CDR1 is MNHEY and CDR2 SVGAGI. V was clipped by 2 bases and J by 7 bases, with 11 bases between them. The CDR3: CASSYERISGYTF. In nucleotides, the CDR3 is TGTGCCAGCAGTTACGAGCGTATATCTGGCTACACCTTC.

The rearrangement joins TRBV29-1 to TRBJ2-3, with 12 bases lining up with TRBD2. Germline values: CDR1 SQVTM, CDR2 ANQGSEA. After removal of 1 base from V and 3 bases from J, the junction contained 5 bases not matched to a gene. The CDR3 contains 16 residues. In nucleotides, the CDR3 is TGCAGCGTTGAAGTCGCTAGCGGGGGGGGAACAGATACGCAGTATTTT. It encodes CSVEVASGGGTDTQYF.